Shown below are 9 T cell receptor beta chains from a single sample sequenced in a study of patients and donors after allogeneic stem cell transplantation. MiXCR, run by TCRdb on the RT-PCR reads, gives a single entry per CDR3 protein. Found here are roughly 150,000 distinct CDR3 sequences, more than 20% of them singletons; the top ten hold 20% to 30%. Sequenced: blood, either unsorted or a sorted T cell fraction (not recorded which). The origin of the receptors is a human donor who was either an allogeneic HSCT recipient or a stem cell or donor lymphocyte infusion donor (not recorded which). It is not recorded whose cells these are; they may come from a transplant donor.

The sample holds a few counts of this clonotype. The chain couples TRBV20-1 to TRBJ1-1; D is undetermined. The V gene lost 0 bases and the J gene lost 0 bases, with 14 bases spanning the gap. This CDR3 has 16 residues. Germline CDR1 and CDR2: DFQATT and SNEGSKA (reference sequence). This CDR3 is CSARDPWRNMNTEAFF. CDR3 nucleotides: TGCAGTGCTAGAGATCCGTGGCGAAATATGAACACTGAAGCTTTCTTT.

This clonotype was counted only a few times. V and J are TRBV12-3 or TRBV12-4 and TRBJ2-1; 10 positions match TRBD1. The CDR3 runs 15 residues. V shed 5 bases, J shed 3 bases, and the junction held 4 bases outside the gene matches. The CDR3 DNA reads TGTGCCAGCAGTGCCGGGACAGGGGTCTACAATGAGCAGTTCTTC. Amino acids: CASSAGTGVYNEQFF.

The chain has TRBV20-1 and TRBJ1-3; no clear D. The germline CDR1 and CDR2 sequences are DFQATT and SNEGSKA (reference sequence). With 0 bases removed from V and 4 bases from J, the gap between germline ends came to 7 bases. The CDR3 sequence is 13 residues long. The CDR3 reads CSARDTTGNTIYF. CDR3 coding DNA: TGCAGTGCTAGAGACACGACCGGAAACACCATATATTTT.

This clonotype was observed a few times. The chain joins TRBV7-2 to TRBJ1-2; tentative D call: TRBD1 (5 bases). Germline V gene data show CDR1 as SGHTA and CDR2 as FQGNSA. This CDR3 has 13 amino acids. V was clipped by 5 bases and J by 5 bases, with 12 bases between them. The CDR3 nucleotides read TGTGCCAGCAGCCCCCGGACAAATTATGGCTACACCTTC. It is translated as CASSPRTNYGYTF.

The V call is TRBV18, the J call TRBJ1-4; TRBD1 is a possible D gene (5 bases). V was pared by 6 bases and J by 0 bases, with 11 bases between. This CDR3 comprises 15 residues. CDR1 is KGHSH, CDR2 LQKENI, per germline. As DNA, the CDR3 is TGTGCCAGCTCGCCCAGGGTCGCAACTAATGAAAAACTGTTTTTT. It codes for CASSPRVATNEKLFF.

This clonotype was detected a few times. This chain uses TRBV6-6 with TRBJ1-2, with unresolved D. The CDR3 sequence is 14 residues long. Trimming left V 3 bases short and J 5 bases short, with 13 bases between. Germline CDR1 reads MNHNY; CDR2 reads SVGAGI (reference sequence). The CDR3 DNA is TGTGCCAGCAGTTATCCACAGAGCTATTATGGCTACACCTTC. The encoded protein is CASSYPQSYYGYTF.

This clonotype has just one count. CDR3 in amino acids: CASSLSRTGADTQYF. CDR3 sequence (DNA): TGCGCCAGCAGCTTGTCCAGGACAGGGGCAGATACGCAGTATTTT. This chain joins TRBV5-1 and TRBJ2-3, with 9 bases matching TRBD1. J was trimmed by 4 bases and V by 1 base; bases with no gene match: 4. Germline V lookup: CDR1 SGHRS, CDR2 YFSETQ. CDR3 size: 15 residues.

The chain joins TRBV2 to TRBJ1-1; tentative D call: TRBD1 (5 bases). V was cut by 6 bases and J by 5 bases, with 16 bases left in between. The germline CDR1 and CDR2 sequences are SNHLY and FYNNEI. The CDR3 is 14 residues long. CDR3 residues: CASRELLGETEAFF. CDR3 bases: TGTGCCAGCAGGGAGCTTTTAGGGGAGACTGAAGCTTTCTTT.

This clonotype was picked up a small number of times. The chain has TRBV9 and TRBJ2-2; D unresolved. Trimming took off 0 bases at V and 6 bases at J, with 12 bases between the two ends. Germline assignment: CDR1 SGDLS and CDR2 YYNGEE. This CDR3 is built from 15 residues. CDR3 residues: CASSVEVSTPGELFF. The CDR3 DNA follows: TGTGCCAGCAGCGTAGAAGTCAGCACCCCCGGGGAGCTGTTTTTT.